The next 20 T cell receptor beta chains were all read from a single sample in a study of shared clonotypes between healthy human individuals. Here immunoSEQ multiplex PCR was the method, and the copy in TCRdb shows in-frame clones only, minus some. The sample shows over a million clones, roughly 98.5% of them seen only once. Sequenced sample: naive CD4+ T cells sorted from blood. Subset meaning: CD45RA+ positively selected. The receptors shown here come from a man aged 30 to 39 in good health.

A note on this clone: This sample includes further DNA sequences coding for the same CDR3. The genes are TRBV5-1 and TRBJ2-7; D gene unclear. The CDR3 totals 12 residues. Germline V CDR1 and CDR2: SGHRS, YFSETQ. V was cut by 0 bases and J by 4 bases, with 5 bases left in between. The chain's CDR3 is CASSLGEYEQYF. The CDR3 nucleotides read TGCGCCAGCAGCTTGGGCGAGTACGAGCAGTACTTC. The variable domain in full, with the rest retrieved from reference TRBV5-1 and TRBJ2-7, is KAGVTQTPRYLIKTRGQQVTLSCSPISGHRSVSWYQQTPGQGLQFLFEYFSETQRNKGNFPGRFSGRQFSNSRSEMNVSTLELGDSALYLCASSLGEYEQYFGPGTRLTVT.

The chain links TRBV7-3 to TRBJ2-7, with 8 bases lining up with TRBD1. CDR1 and CDR2 from the germline V gene are SGHTA and FQGTGA. Germline trimming cut 2 bases from V and 3 bases from J; bases unmatched to any gene: 6. This CDR3 has 15 amino acids. CDR3 residues: CASSLGQGVLYEQYF. Here the CDR3 DNA reads TGTGCCAGCAGCTTAGGACAGGGAGTCCTCTACGAGCAGTACTTC. Variable domain in full (rest from reference TRBV7-3 and TRBJ2-7): GAGVSQTPSNKVTEKGKYVELRCDPISGHTALYWYRQSLGQGPEFLIYFQGTGAADDSGLPNDRFFAVRPEGSVSTLKIQRTERGDSAVYLCASSLGQGVLYEQYFGPGTRLTVT.

The chain employs TRBV6-1 and TRBJ1-4; D is unresolved. Trimming removed 5 bases from V and 5 bases from J, with 3 bases in between. This CDR3 has 11 amino acids. In germline, CDR1 is MNHNS, CDR2 SASEGT. The CDR3 region has the DNA TGTGCCAGCAGTAAGAATGAAAAACTGTTTTTT. This gives the protein CASSKNEKLFF.

V usage is TRBV2 and J usage is TRBJ2-1; D is ambiguous. CDR1 and CDR2 from the germline V gene are SNHLY and FYNNEI. The CDR3 extends over 13 amino acids. V was trimmed by 8 bases and J by 9 bases, leaving 17 bases between them. CDR3 bases: TGTGCCAGCTCGTTGACGCGCGCGGTTGAGCAGTTCTTC. Encoded protein: CASSLTRAVEQFF. The complete variable domain, with remaining parts taken from reference TRBV2 and TRBJ2-1, reads EPEVTQTPSHQVTQMGQEVILRCVPISNHLYFYWYRQILGQKVEFLVSFYNNEISEKSEIFDDQFSVERPDGSNFTLKIRSTKLEDSAMYFCASSLTRAVEQFFGPGTRLTVL.

V is TRBV5-4 and J is TRBJ2-5; 12 bases are a match to TRBD2. The CDR3 consists of 14 residues. With 3 bases clipped from V and 4 bases from J, the junction kept 1 base outside the gene matches. Germline CDR1 is SGHNT and CDR2 is YYREEE (reference sequence). The CDR3 sequence is CASSSGLAGETQYF. In DNA form, the CDR3 reads TGTGCCAGCAGCTCGGGACTAGCGGGAGAGACCCAGTACTTC.

V gene TRBV9 combines with J gene TRBJ2-7; 9 nucleotides line up with TRBD2. The CDR3 sequence is 14 residues long. The V gene end was trimmed by 1 base and the J gene end by 3 bases; junction bases not matched to a gene: 2. CDR1 is SGDLS and CDR2 is YYNGEE in the germline V gene. CDR3 sequence (DNA): TGTGCCAGCAGCGTACTAGCGGGACTCTACGAGCAGTACTTC. This gives the protein CASSVLAGLYEQYF.

The chain joins TRBV5-6 to TRBJ2-5; 11 bases line up with TRBD1. Germline V gives CDR1 SGHDT, CDR2 YYEEEE. The V gene end was trimmed by 4 bases and the J gene end by 5 bases; junction bases not matched to a gene: 4. The CDR3 consists of 14 residues. The chain's CDR3 is CASSEDRGRETQYF. The CDR3 DNA sequence: TGTGCCAGCAGCGAGGACAGGGGGCGGGAGACCCAGTACTTC.

This clone has a single count. The chain links TRBV28 to TRBJ2-7; possible D gene TRBD1, 6 bases. Germline V lookup: CDR1 MDHEN, CDR2 SYDVKM. The CDR3 runs 13 residues. V lost 5 bases to trimming and J lost 1 base, with 9 bases between them. The chain's CDR3 is CASSRQVSYEQYF. The CDR3 DNA reads TGTGCCAGCAGTAGACAGGTATCCTACGAGCAGTACTTC.

The chain employs TRBV14 and TRBJ2-1, with 14 bases matching TRBD2. V lost 2 bases to trimming and J lost 4 bases; unmatched junction nucleotides: 1. CDR3 length equals 16 residues. CDR1 SGHDN and CDR2 FVKESK come from the germline V gene. The CDR3 loop reads CASSQRLAGGYNEQFF. The CDR3 region has the DNA TGTGCCAGCAGCCAAAGACTAGCGGGAGGGTACAATGAGCAGTTCTTC.

V and J are TRBV10-2 and TRBJ2-2, with no clear D. Trimming removed 4 bases from V and 4 bases from J, with 10 bases in between. Germline V gives CDR1 WSHSY, CDR2 SAAADI. The CDR3 covers 14 residues. The CDR3 is CASSGMTGTGELFF. CDR3 DNA: TGCGCCAGCAGTGGGATGACGGGCACCGGGGAGCTGTTTTTT.

The J gene is TRBJ1-2, the V gene TRBV7-8; TRBD1 agrees at 7 bases. Per germline, CDR1 SGHVS and CDR2 FQNEAQ. V lost 2 bases, J lost 0 bases, and 9 bases stayed unmatched. CDR3 size: 17 residues. CDR3 region: CASSLTAGGAANYGYTF. CDR3 in DNA: TGTGCCAGCAGCTTAACTGCAGGGGGAGCTGCTAACTATGGCTACACCTTC.

This clone showed up just once. This chain uses TRBV18 with TRBJ1-3, with 9 nucleotides matching TRBD1. This CDR3 has 16 amino acids. The germline CDR1 and CDR2 sequences are KGHSH and LQKENI. With V trimmed by 2 bases and J by 2 bases, 4 bases remained unmatched. The CDR3 sequence: CASSPNRDRAGNTIYF. The CDR3 DNA sequence: TGTGCCAGCTCACCAAACCGGGACAGGGCTGGAAACACCATATATTTT.

Notes on this clone: Different DNA sequences within this sample yield the same CDR3. The rearrangement uses TRBV18 and TRBJ2-7; possible D gene TRBD2, 5 bases. The CDR3 has 11 residues. Germline values: CDR1 KGHSH, CDR2 LQKENI. The V gene lost 5 bases and the J gene lost 5 bases, with 7 bases spanning the gap. The CDR3 coding sequence is TGTGCCAGCTCAAGAGGGAACGAGCAGTACTTC. Protein sequence: CASSRGNEQYF.

V and J are TRBV5-4 and TRBJ2-7, with D possibly matching TRBD1 (5 bases). This CDR3 region has 12 residues. V gave up 3 bases and J gave up 8 bases, with 12 bases separating them. Germline V gives CDR1 SGHNT, CDR2 YYREEE (reference sequence). CDR3 region: CASSYPGLQQYF. The CDR3 bases are TGTGCCAGCAGCTACCCAGGGCTACAGCAGTACTTC.

CDR3 DNA sequence: TGTGCCAGCGCAAACAATGAGCAGTTCTTC. It is translated as CASANNEQFF. The chain has TRBV28 and TRBJ2-1; unclear D gene. This CDR3 has 10 residues. Germline values: CDR1 MDHEN, CDR2 SYDVKM. V lost 8 bases to trimming and J lost 5 bases, with 4 bases between them.

The CDR3 DNA reads as TGTGCCAGCTCACCGTCTAACAGGGTCTCAGAGACCCAGTACTTC. Amino acids: CASSPSNRVSETQYF. The genes are TRBV18 and TRBJ2-5; the D gene is possibly TRBD1 (6 bases). CDR1 and CDR2 from the germline V gene are KGHSH and LQKENI. The CDR3 spans 15 residues. V was clipped by 3 bases and J by 4 bases, with 15 bases between them.

The chain employs TRBV6-5 and TRBJ1-2, with TRBD1 matching over 7 bases. CDR3 length: 14 amino acids. Germline assignment: CDR1 MNHEY and CDR2 SVGAGI. V lost 2 bases to trimming and J lost 3 bases; unmatched junction nucleotides: 3. CDR3 sequence: CASSYRTGHYGYTF. DNA of the CDR3: TGTGCCAGCAGTTACCGGACAGGCCACTATGGCTACACCTTC.

This chain connects TRBV6-5 to TRBJ2-7; TRBD1 matches at 9 bases. CDR3 size: 15 residues. Germline V gives CDR1 MNHEY, CDR2 SVGAGI. Trimming at V came to 6 bases and at J to 1 base, leaving 7 bases not matched to a gene. In DNA form, the CDR3 reads TGTGCCAGCAGAACGGGACAGGGCACTTCCTACGAGCAGTACTTC. Protein sequence: CASRTGQGTSYEQYF.

The chain links TRBV7-9 to TRBJ1-2; TRBD1 might be the D (5 bases). Germline V gene sequence: CDR1 SEHNR, CDR2 FQNEAQ (reference sequence). Between the trimmed V and J ends, which lost 10 bases and 0 bases, there was a span of 24 bases. The CDR3 sequence is 17 residues long. The DNA for the CDR3 is TGTGCCACCACCAAAACACCGCTCCGGGGCACTAACTATGGCTACACCTTC. Its protein is CATTKTPLRGTNYGYTF.

A note on this clone: The junction departs from the called germline gene at one end, perhaps through a read error. The chain links TRBV6-6 to TRBJ2-7; 13 positions match TRBD2. This CDR3 is 16 amino acids long. Germline lookup yields CDR1 MNHNY and CDR2 SVGAGI (reference sequence). This chain's CDR3 is CASRYSGLAGAGEQYF. The CDR3 bases are TGTGCCAGCAGATACTCTGGACTAGCGGGAGCTGGGGAGCAGTACTTC.